The rows below give T cell receptor beta chains drawn from one sample of a study of technical replicates of blood from several donors. This table comes from immunoSEQ multiplex PCR, and its TCRdb copy is limited to in-frame clones, with some not included. The sample records 87,000 or so clones, 95% being singletons. Sequenced input: T cells isolated from PBMCs. The receptors were sampled from a human donor in good health. The CDR3 runs from the conserved cysteine through the conserved F or W. The D gene is left open where the match is weak. Part of the rows lack a size; the others show once, few, many or a class for expanded clones.

V gene	D gene	clone size	J gene	CDR3 protein	CDR3 DNA
TRBV19	TRBD2	-	TRBJ2-1	CASSWSSGIDEQFF	TGTGCCAGTAGTTGGTCTAGCGGGATCGATGAGCAGTTCTTC
TRBV28	TRBD1	-	TRBJ2-1	CASGTTWTGANEQFF	TGTGCCAGCGGGACTACTTGGACAGGGGCCAATGAGCAGTTCTTC
TRBV29-1	TRBD1	-	TRBJ1-2	CSVGDSNYGYTF	TGCAGCGTGGGGGACAGCAACTATGGCTACACCTTC
TRBV9	-	-	TRBJ2-1	CASNGPAYNEQFF	TGTGCCAGCAATGGGCCGGCCTACAATGAGCAGTTCTTC
TRBV5-4	TRBD2	-	TRBJ2-5	CASSLPSLAGEWETQYF	TGTGCCAGCAGCTTGCCATCTCTAGCGGGAGAGTGGGAGACCCAGTACTTC
TRBV5-4	-	-	TRBJ1-2	CASSLVTDYGYTF	TGTGCCAGCAGCTTGGTTACGGACTATGGCTACACCTTC
TRBV5-1	-	-	TRBJ1-1	CASSPREENTEAFF	TGCGCCAGCAGCCCCAGGGAGGAGAACACTGAAGCTTTCTTT
TRBV15	TRBD1	-	TRBJ1-2	CATSRTGVHGYTF	TGTGCCACCAGCAGGACAGGGGTACATGGCTACACCTTC
TRBV25-1	TRBD1	-	TRBJ1-2	CATRKGAGSNYGYTF	TGTGCCACCCGAAAGGGGGCAGGGTCTAACTATGGCTACACCTTC
TRBV7-6	TRBD1	few	TRBJ1-1	CASSPENRDRAAEAFF	TGTGCCAGCAGCCCAGAAAACCGGGACAGAGCAGCTGAAGCTTTCTTT
TRBV11-3	-	-	TRBJ2-7	CASSLVRQGDSEQYF	TGTGCCAGCAGCTTAGTAAGGCAGGGGGACTCCGAGCAGTACTTC
TRBV30	TRBD1	few	TRBJ1-1	CAWSVPRGRTEAFF	TGTGCCTGGAGTGTACCCAGGGGGCGGACTGAAGCTTTCTTT
TRBV15	-	-	TRBJ2-2	CATSNPGAGELFF	TGTGCCACCAGCAACCCAGGGGCCGGGGAGCTGTTTTTT
TRBV6-5	-	-	TRBJ1-2	CASSPGTFGGYTF	TGTGCCAGCAGCCCAGGGACATTTGGCGGCTACACCTTC
TRBV7-6	TRBD1	few	TRBJ1-2	CASSLGQGYGYTF	TGTGCCAGCAGCTTAGGACAGGGCTATGGCTACACCTTC
TRBV7-3	-	once	TRBJ1-1	CASSLYPRRTGSENTEAFF	TGTGCCAGCAGCTTATACCCCCGCCGGACGGGGTCAGAAAACACTGAAGCTTTCTTT
TRBV6-1	TRBD2	-	TRBJ2-7	CASRSGRAPTYEQYF	TGTGCCAGCAGAAGCGGGAGAGCCCCCACCTACGAGCAGTACTTC
TRBV19	TRBD2	-	TRBJ2-2	CASTSPGLNTGELFF	TGTGCCAGTACCTCTCCGGGACTAAACACCGGGGAGCTGTTTTTT
TRBV5-1	TRBD1	once	TRBJ2-7	CASSDGQVSYEQYF	TGCGCCAGCAGCGATGGACAGGTATCCTACGAGCAGTACTTC